Listed below are T cell receptor beta chains from one sample, sequenced in a study of T-cell memory formation after mild COVID-19. TCRdb re-analysed the 5' RACE reads in MiXCR, keeping a single row per CDR3 protein. In the table there are 100,000 to 120,000 distinct CDR3 sequences, 18% of which are singletons. Sequencing was done on a sample of PBMCs or a T cell subset sorted from them (not recorded which). The receptors were gathered from a man younger than 30 who had mild COVID-19 (a few samples of this study predate the infection). Cell type and time point are not known. Each CDR3 is given with its conserved first and last residue. Each record gives: CDR3 DNA, CDR3 protein, D gene, V gene, clone size, J gene. A D gene is named only where the DNA matches it firmly. Some rows mark clone size as missing; the rest say once, few, many or name a class of expanded clone.

TGCGCCAGCAGCCAAGTTGGAGATACGCAGTATTTT,CASSQVGDTQYF,-,TRBV4-3,-,TRBJ2-3
TGCAGCGCACGTTCCTCGGGGGGTCCGACGGCCCAGTACTTC,CSARSSGGPTAQYF,TRBD2,TRBV29-1,-,TRBJ2-5
TGTGCCTGGAGAAGGGCTGGAAACACCATATATTTT,CAWRRAGNTIYF,-,TRBV30,-,TRBJ1-3
TGTGCCAGCAGCATAAGGGACTTGATGAACACTGAAGCTTTCTTT,CASSIRDLMNTEAFF,-,TRBV6-2/TRBV6-3,-,TRBJ1-1
TGTGCCAGCGCTAGGGAGGGACTAAACATTCAGTACTTC,CASAREGLNIQYF,TRBD2,TRBV7-8,-,TRBJ2-4
TGTGCCAGCAGTTTGGAGAAGTATGGCTACACCTTC,CASSLEKYGYTF,-,TRBV12-3/TRBV12-4,-,TRBJ1-2
TGCGCCAGCAGCCAAGAAAAGGCTCCCAATACAGATACGCAGTATTTT,CASSQEKAPNTDTQYF,-,TRBV4-1,many,TRBJ2-3
TGTGCCAGCAGCTTCCGATGGGACCAAGAGACCCAGTACTTC,CASSFRWDQETQYF,-,TRBV5-5,-,TRBJ2-5
TGTGCCAGCAGCACGGCCGGGACAGGGCCCGGTCAGCCCCAGCATTTT,CASSTAGTGPGQPQHF,TRBD1,TRBV5-5,-,TRBJ1-5
TGCGCCAGCAGCCAAGCTCCAAGGGGCCAATCGAACACCGGGGAGCTGTTTTTT,CASSQAPRGQSNTGELFF,-,TRBV4-3,-,TRBJ2-2
TGTGCCAGCAGCCCCCCGGGGGGGTACTACGAGCAGTACTTC,CASSPPGGYYEQYF,TRBD2,TRBV5-6,-,TRBJ2-7
TGCAGTGCTAGAGTTGGTAGCGGGGGAACAGATACGCAGTATTTT,CSARVGSGGTDTQYF,TRBD2,TRBV20-1,-,TRBJ2-3
TGTGCCAGCAGTCCCCACAGGGGTCATCAGCCCCAGCATTTT,CASSPHRGHQPQHF,TRBD1,TRBV6-6,-,TRBJ1-5
TGTGCCACCAGCCAGACAGGGAGCCATGAGCAGTTCTTC,CATSQTGSHEQFF,TRBD1,TRBV24-1,-,TRBJ2-1
TGTGCCAGCAGCAATATAGGAGGGCGGGGGGATCCGTTCTTC,CASSNIGGRGDPFF,TRBD2,TRBV7-2,-,TRBJ2-1
TGTGCCAGCAGCCACCGGACGAGAAACACTGAAGCTTTCTTT,CASSHRTRNTEAFF,-,TRBV4-2,-,TRBJ1-1
TGTGCCAGCAGCCCCGACAGGGGTTGGGACACTGAAGCTTTCTTT,CASSPDRGWDTEAFF,TRBD1,TRBV9,-,TRBJ1-1
TGTGCCAGCAGCCGGGACAACTCTGGGGCCAACGTCCTGACTTTC,CASSRDNSGANVLTF,-,TRBV2,many,TRBJ2-6
TGCGCCAGCAGCCAAGCATCTAGCGGGACGGCGCAGTATTTT,CASSQASSGTAQYF,TRBD2,TRBV4-1,-,TRBJ2-3
TGTGCCAGCAGGCTCGACTTCCTAGCCAAAAACATTCAGTACTTC,CASRLDFLAKNIQYF,-,TRBV6-6,-,TRBJ2-4
TGTGCCAGCAGCCCCTCCGTGACAGGCCCGAGGGAAAAACTGTTTTTT,CASSPSVTGPREKLFF,-,TRBV4-2,-,TRBJ1-4
TGTGCCAGCAGCGTAGCTGTGGGAGAGACCCAGTACTTC,CASSVAVGETQYF,-,TRBV9,few,TRBJ2-5
TGTGCCAGCAGCTTGGGACAGGGAGACGGCTACACCTTC,CASSLGQGDGYTF,TRBD1,TRBV7-8,-,TRBJ1-2
TGTACCAACCGTCTAGGACCGAACACAGATACGCAGTATTTT,CTNRLGPNTDTQYF,-,TRBV18,once,TRBJ2-3
TGCAGTGCTGATGACATGGACCGCACAGATACGCAGTATTTT,CSADDMDRTDTQYF,-,TRBV20-1,once,TRBJ2-3
TGTGCCAGCAGTCCACCTTTCGGTGGGACCCAGTACTTC,CASSPPFGGTQYF,-,TRBV6-5,few,TRBJ2-5
TGTGCCAGCAGCCCAGACCAGATAGATACGCAGTATTTT,CASSPDQIDTQYF,-,TRBV7-2,many,TRBJ2-3
TGCGCCAGCAGGCCTGACATGAATGGAAACACCATATATTTT,CASRPDMNGNTIYF,-,TRBV5-1,-,TRBJ1-3
TGTGCCAGCAGCCCCCGTTCAGGGGCTCCGAATGAAAAACTGTTTTTT,CASSPRSGAPNEKLFF,-,TRBV9,-,TRBJ1-4
TGCAGTGCTGACCCGACAGGGGTTTCCTATGGCTACACCTTC,CSADPTGVSYGYTF,TRBD1,TRBV20-1,-,TRBJ1-2
TGTGCCAGCAGGCCCCAGGGGGCGGCAACACCCCTCCACTTT,CASRPQGAATPLHF,TRBD1,TRBV12-3/TRBV12-4,-,TRBJ1-6
TGTGCCAGCAGCCTCCGACCCTCGGGACTAGCTTCTCATGAGCAGTTCTTC,CASSLRPSGLASHEQFF,TRBD2,TRBV7-6,many,TRBJ2-1
TGTGCCAGCAGCTTAGGGAACGCAGATACGCAGTATTTT,CASSLGNADTQYF,-,TRBV7-9,-,TRBJ2-3
TGTGCCAGCAGCCGGGACTTGAGCACAGATACGCAGTATTTT,CASSRDLSTDTQYF,-,TRBV7-9,few,TRBJ2-3
TGTGCCAGCAGCACCAGGGACACTGAAGCTTTCTTT,CASSTRDTEAFF,-,TRBV9,-,TRBJ1-1
TGTGCCAGCAAACCGGGGGGGGCCTACAATGAGCAGTTCTTC,CASKPGGAYNEQFF,TRBD2,TRBV28,-,TRBJ2-1
TGTGCCAGCAGCGCCGGGACAGGGAATCTCTATGGCTACACCTTC,CASSAGTGNLYGYTF,TRBD1,TRBV9,-,TRBJ1-2
TGTGCCAGCAGCCATCAGGGAATCTCCTACGAGCAGTACTTC,CASSHQGISYEQYF,-,TRBV5-6,few,TRBJ2-7
TGTGCCAGCAGTTACTCGGGAGCGGGGAGGGAAGAGACCCAGTACTTC,CASSYSGAGREETQYF,TRBD2,TRBV6-5,-,TRBJ2-5
TGCGCCAGCAGCCAAGAAAACAGGGGTTTTGAAAAACTGTTTTTT,CASSQENRGFEKLFF,TRBD1,TRBV4-1,many,TRBJ1-4
TGTGCCACCAGCTCCCGGAGCGTCACTGAAGCTTTCTTT,CATSSRSVTEAFF,-,TRBV15,-,TRBJ1-1
TGTGCCAGCAGACCGGGCGCTAGCTATGGCTACACCTTC,CASRPGASYGYTF,-,TRBV12-3/TRBV12-4,few,TRBJ1-2
TGTGCCAGCAGCCTCCGAGCGGGCAGCACAGATACGCAGTATTTT,CASSLRAGSTDTQYF,-,TRBV5-6,-,TRBJ2-3
TGTGCCAGCAGTGGTTTCAGCGGTACGCAGTATTTT,CASSGFSGTQYF,-,TRBV6-1,few,TRBJ2-3
TGCGCCAGCAGCTTGAGGAGCGGGGGGAGCACAGATACGCAGTATTTT,CASSLRSGGSTDTQYF,TRBD2,TRBV5-1,-,TRBJ2-3
TGTGCCAGCAGCGTATGGGAGGGGGGTTCCCAAGAGACCCAGTACTTC,CASSVWEGGSQETQYF,-,TRBV9,-,TRBJ2-5
TGCGCCAGCAGCTTGGATGAGTATGGCTACACCTTC,CASSLDEYGYTF,-,TRBV5-1,few,TRBJ1-2
TGTGCCAGCTCCCCACGGGGAAGACAGGGCGTCAACATTCAGTACTTC,CASSPRGRQGVNIQYF,TRBD1,TRBV18,few,TRBJ2-4